This TCR beta chain was observed in a study of blood T cell repertoires in COVID-19. Study-wide context: PBMCs, B-cell-depleted T cells, or T cells were the source of the cDNA or gDNA that made up the material.

The V and J ends lost 4 bases and 7 bases, in that order; junction bases with no gene match: 12. The germline gives CDR1 SEHNR, CDR2 FQNEAQ (reference sequence). CDR3 length equals 16 residues. Per the study methods: Amplifying reference gene primers gave estimates of nucleated cell counts. Data came from immunoSEQ multiplex PCR; TCRdb stores just in-frame clones and leaves some out. That table is the source of V, J and clone size, and D and trimming were worked out from the DNA. The repertoire consists of 130,000 to 150,000 clones, with roughly 84% occurring once and the leading ten covering less than 7%.

The chain links TRBV7-9 to TRBJ1-5; 8 bases are a match to TRBD1. The clonotype originates from a man aged 40-49 years with acute COVID-19. Material for sequencing was PBMCs or T cells enriched from blood (not recorded which). CDR3 in DNA: TGTGCCAGCAGCTCCCCTCATCTGACAGGGGACCAGCCCCAGCATTTT. Its translation is CASSSPHLTGDQPQHF.